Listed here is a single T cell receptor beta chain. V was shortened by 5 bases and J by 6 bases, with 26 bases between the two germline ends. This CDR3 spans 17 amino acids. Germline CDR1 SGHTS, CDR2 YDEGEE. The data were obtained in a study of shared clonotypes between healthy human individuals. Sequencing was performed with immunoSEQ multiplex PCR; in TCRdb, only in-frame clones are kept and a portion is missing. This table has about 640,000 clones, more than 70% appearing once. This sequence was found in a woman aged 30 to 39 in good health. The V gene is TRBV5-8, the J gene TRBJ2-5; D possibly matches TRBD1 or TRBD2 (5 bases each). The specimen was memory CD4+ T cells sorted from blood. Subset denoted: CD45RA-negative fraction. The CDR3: CASSQRTGSRVEKTQYF. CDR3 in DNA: TGTGCCAGCAGTCAAAGAACGGGGTCCAGGGTCGAAAAGACCCAGTACTTC.